This record concerns one T cell receptor beta chain sequence. What it binds is unknown. One base away lies a much larger clone, so this may be a sequencing read error. Priming with a constant-region primer yielded TCR beta cDNA from roughly 500 ng total RNA. A slightly modified ARM-PCR protocol with three nested multiplex PCR rounds produced these TCR beta libraries. TCRdb reprocessed the multiplex PCR reads with MiXCR, giving one entry per CDR3 protein. Of about 74,000 distinct CDR3 sequences detected, about 70% appear once; the ten largest clones hold about 30%. The entry originates in a study of tumor-infiltrating lymphocytes in primary liver carcinoma. Study-level results: Blood had a significantly lower top-250-clone fraction than tumors did (p = 0.039).

The tissue used was unsorted bulk material of about 17-33 mg. RNA and DNA were co-extracted from it with the AllPrep DNA/RNA mini kit. Those sampled were patients whose primary liver carcinoma was treated by surgical resection. Uniformly, tumor samples exhibited a viable tumor cell fraction exceeding 75%. This TCR was recovered from a man aged 40-49 years with primary liver carcinoma and hepatitis B virus infection. Sequencing input: liver tumor tissue from sampling region 4. The subset is: tumor region T4, right-lateral pole.

In nucleotides, the CDR3 is TGTGCCAGCGGACAGGAAGAAACAAATACGCAGTATTTT. This translates into CASGQEETNTQYF. This chain links TRBV6-4 with TRBJ2-3, with 7 bases that match TRBD1. The CDR3 covers 13 residues. Germline CDR1 MRHNA, CDR2 SNTAGT. The V and J ends lost 8 bases and 7 bases, in that order; junction bases with no gene match: 9.